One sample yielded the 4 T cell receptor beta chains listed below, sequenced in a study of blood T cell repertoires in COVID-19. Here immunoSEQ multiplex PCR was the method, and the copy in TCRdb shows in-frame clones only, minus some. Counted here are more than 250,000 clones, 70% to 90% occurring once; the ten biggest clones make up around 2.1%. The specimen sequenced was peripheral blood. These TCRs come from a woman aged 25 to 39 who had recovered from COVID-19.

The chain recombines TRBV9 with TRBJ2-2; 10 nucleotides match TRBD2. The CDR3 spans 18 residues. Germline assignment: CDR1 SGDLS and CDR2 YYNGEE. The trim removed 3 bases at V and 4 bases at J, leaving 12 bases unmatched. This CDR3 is CASSAGGGTSVPTGELFF. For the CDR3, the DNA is TGTGCCAGCAGCGCGGGAGGTGGGACTAGCGTACCCACCGGGGAGCTGTTTTTT.

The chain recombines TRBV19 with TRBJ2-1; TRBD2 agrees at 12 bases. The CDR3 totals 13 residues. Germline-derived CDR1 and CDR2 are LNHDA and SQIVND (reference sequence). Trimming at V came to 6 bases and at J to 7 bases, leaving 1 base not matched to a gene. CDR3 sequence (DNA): TGTGCCAGTAGGGGACTAGCGGGTAATGAGCAGTTCTTC. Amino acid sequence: CASRGLAGNEQFF.

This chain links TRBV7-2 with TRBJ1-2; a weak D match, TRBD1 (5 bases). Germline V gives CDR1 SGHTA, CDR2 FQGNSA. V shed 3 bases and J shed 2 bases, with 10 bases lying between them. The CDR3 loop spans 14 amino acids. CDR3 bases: TGTGCCAGCAGCTTCAGGGTTTTCAACTATGGCTACACCTTC. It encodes CASSFRVFNYGYTF.

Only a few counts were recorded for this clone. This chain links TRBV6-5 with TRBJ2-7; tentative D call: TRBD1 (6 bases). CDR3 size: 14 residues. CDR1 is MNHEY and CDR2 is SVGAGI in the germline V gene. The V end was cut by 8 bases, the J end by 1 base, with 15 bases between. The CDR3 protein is CASLDWGHSYEQYF. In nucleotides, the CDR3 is TGTGCCAGCTTAGATTGGGGGCATTCCTACGAGCAGTACTTC.